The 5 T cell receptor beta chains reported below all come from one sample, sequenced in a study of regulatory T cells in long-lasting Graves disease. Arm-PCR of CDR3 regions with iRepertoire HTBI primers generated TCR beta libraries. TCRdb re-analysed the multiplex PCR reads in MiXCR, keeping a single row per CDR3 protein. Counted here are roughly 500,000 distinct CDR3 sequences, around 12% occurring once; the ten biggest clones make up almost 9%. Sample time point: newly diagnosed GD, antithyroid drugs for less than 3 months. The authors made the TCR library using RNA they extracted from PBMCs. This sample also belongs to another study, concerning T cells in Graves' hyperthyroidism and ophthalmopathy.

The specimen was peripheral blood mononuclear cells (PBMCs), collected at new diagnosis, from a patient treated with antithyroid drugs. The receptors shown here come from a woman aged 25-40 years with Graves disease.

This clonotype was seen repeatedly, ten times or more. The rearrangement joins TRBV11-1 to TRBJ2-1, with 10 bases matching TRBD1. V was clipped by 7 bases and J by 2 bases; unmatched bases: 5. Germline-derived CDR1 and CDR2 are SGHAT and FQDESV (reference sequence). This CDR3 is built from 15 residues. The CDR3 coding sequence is TGTGCCAGCACCCAGGACAGGGGGACCTACAATGAGCAGTTCTTC. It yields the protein CASTQDRGTYNEQFF. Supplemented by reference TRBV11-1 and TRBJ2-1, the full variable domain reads EAEVAQSPRYKITEKSQAVAFWCDPISGHATLYWYRQILGQGPELLVQFQDESVVDDSQLPKDRFSAERLKGVDSTLKIQPAELGDSAMYLCASTQDRGTYNEQFFGPGTRLTVL.

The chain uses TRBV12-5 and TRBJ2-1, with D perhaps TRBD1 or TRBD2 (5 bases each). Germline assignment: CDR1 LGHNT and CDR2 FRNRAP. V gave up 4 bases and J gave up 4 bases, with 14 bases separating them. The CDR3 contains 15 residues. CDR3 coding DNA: TGTGCTAGTGGTTCGGGACGTGCGTTATACAATGAGCAGTTCTTC. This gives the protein CASGSGRALYNEQFF.

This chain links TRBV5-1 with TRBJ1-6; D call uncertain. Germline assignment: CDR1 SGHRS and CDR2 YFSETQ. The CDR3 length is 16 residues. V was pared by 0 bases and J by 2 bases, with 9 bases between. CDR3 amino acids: CASSLGWETYNSPLHF. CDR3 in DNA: TGCGCCAGCAGCTTGGGTTGGGAGACCTATAATTCACCCCTCCACTTT.

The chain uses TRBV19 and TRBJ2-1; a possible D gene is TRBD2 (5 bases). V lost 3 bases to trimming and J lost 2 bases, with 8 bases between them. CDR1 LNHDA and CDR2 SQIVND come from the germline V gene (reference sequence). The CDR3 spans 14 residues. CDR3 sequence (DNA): TGTGCCAGTAGTATCCCCGGGGCCTACAATGAGCAGTTCTTC. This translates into CASSIPGAYNEQFF.

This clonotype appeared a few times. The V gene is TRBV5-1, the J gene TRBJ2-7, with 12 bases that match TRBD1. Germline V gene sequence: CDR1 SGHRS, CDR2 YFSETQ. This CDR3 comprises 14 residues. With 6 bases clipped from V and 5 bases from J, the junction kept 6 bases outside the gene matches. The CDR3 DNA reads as TGCGCCAGCACCAAGGGGACAGGGGGCAACGAGCAGTACTTC. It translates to CASTKGTGGNEQYF.